This TCR beta chain was found in a study of shared clonotypes between healthy human individuals. In its sample, this clone was seen a few times. Its cognate antigen is unknown. After removal of 0 bases from V and 9 bases from J, the junction contained 6 bases not matched to a gene. This CDR3 has 17 residues. Per germline, CDR1 SGHAT and CDR2 FQNNGV. It was across several immunoSEQ plates that each subset's genomic DNA was evenly split. Sorted subsets were amplified in replicate PCRs using 200 to 250 ng DNA, roughly 30,000 T cell genomes. The assay was immunoSEQ multiplex PCR, and TCRdb's table has in-frame clones only and misses some. The table has about a million clones, around 76% seen once. General study results and limits: A few donors shared about 5% of their naive CD4 clonotypes.

Healthy and HIV-negative, the adult donors had no recent acute infections or vaccinations. The rearrangement uses TRBV11-2 and TRBJ1-6, with 12 bases aligning to TRBD1. This receptor was taken from a man aged 18 to 29 in good health. Sample: memory CD4+ T cells sorted from blood. The sample's subset: CD45RA-negative fraction. The CDR3 DNA reads as TGTGCCAGCAGCTTAGATCGACCGGGACAGGGGGCTTCACCCCTCCACTTT. Its protein product is CASSLDRPGQGASPLHF.